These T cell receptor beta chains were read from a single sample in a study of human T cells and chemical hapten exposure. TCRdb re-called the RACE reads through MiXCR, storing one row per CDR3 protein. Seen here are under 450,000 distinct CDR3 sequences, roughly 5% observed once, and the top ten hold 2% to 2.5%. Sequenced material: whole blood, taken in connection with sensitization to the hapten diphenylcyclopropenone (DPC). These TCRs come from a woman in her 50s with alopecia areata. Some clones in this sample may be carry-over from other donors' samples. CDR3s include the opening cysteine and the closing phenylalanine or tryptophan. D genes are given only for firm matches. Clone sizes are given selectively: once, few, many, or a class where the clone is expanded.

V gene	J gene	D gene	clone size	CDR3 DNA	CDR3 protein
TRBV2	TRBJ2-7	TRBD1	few	TGTGCCAGCAGTGCGGGACAGGGAACAATAACCTACGAGCAGTACTTC	CASSAGQGTITYEQYF
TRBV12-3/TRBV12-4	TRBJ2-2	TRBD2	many	TGTGCCAGCAGTGCCTCTGGCGGGGGGACTTTCAACACCGGGGAGCTGTTTTTT	CASSASGGGTFNTGELFF
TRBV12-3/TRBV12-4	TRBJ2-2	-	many	TGTGCCAGCAGTTTAGGGCCCGCGAACACCGGGGAGCTGTTTTTT	CASSLGPANTGELFF
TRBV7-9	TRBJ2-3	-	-	TGTGCCAGCAGCCCCCAAGGCTCCACTACGCAGTATTTT	CASSPQGSTTQYF
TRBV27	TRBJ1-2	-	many	TGTGCCAGCAGTTTACCGACCGCCTTCGAGGGGGTCAATGGCTACACCTTC	CASSLPTAFEGVNGYTF
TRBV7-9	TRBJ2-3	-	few	TGTGCCAGCAGCTTGATCGGGGGAGCGGGCACAGATACGCAGTATTTT	CASSLIGGAGTDTQYF
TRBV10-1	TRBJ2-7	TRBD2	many	TGCGCCAGCATGGCCCCCCGGGTAGCGGGACCGAGGGAGCAGTACTTC	CASMAPRVAGPREQYF
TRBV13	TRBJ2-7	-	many	TGTGCCAGCAGCTTAGGGCATGGGATCGAAGAATACGAGCAGTACTTC	CASSLGHGIEEYEQYF
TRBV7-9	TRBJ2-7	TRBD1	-	TGTGCCAGCAGCCGGGGACAGGGGGCTTCGGGCGAGCAGTACTTC	CASSRGQGASGEQYF
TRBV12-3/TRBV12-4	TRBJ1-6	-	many	TGTGCCAGCACCGCGACCCAATCCTATAATTCACCCCTCCACTTT	CASTATQSYNSPLHF
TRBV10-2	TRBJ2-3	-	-	TGCGCCAGCAGTGAGAGCGGTGGGCGGGCAGATACGCAGTATTTT	CASSESGGRADTQYF
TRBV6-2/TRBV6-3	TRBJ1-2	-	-	TGTGCCAGCAGCCGTGGGACCCTGGGGAGCTATGGCTACACCTTC	CASSRGTLGSYGYTF
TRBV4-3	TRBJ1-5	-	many	TGCGCCAGCAGCCAAGAATACAGGGTGGATCAGCCCCAGCATTTT	CASSQEYRVDQPQHF
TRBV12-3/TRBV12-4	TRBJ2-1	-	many	TGTGCCAGCAGTTGGCGGGACGCCGAGCAGTTCTTC	CASSWRDAEQFF
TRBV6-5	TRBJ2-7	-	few	TGTGCCAGCAGCGCCACAGTGTACGAGCAGTACTTC	CASSATVYEQYF
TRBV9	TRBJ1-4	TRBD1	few	TGTGCCAGCAGCGTAGGGGACAGACTGAATGAAAAACTGTTTTTT	CASSVGDRLNEKLFF
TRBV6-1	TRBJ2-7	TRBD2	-	TGTGCGGGAAGAACAGCGGGGGTGGATGAGCAGTACTTC	CAGRTAGVDEQYF
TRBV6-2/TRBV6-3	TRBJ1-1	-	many	TGTGCCAGCAGTTTGAGTTTCTTT	CASSLSFF
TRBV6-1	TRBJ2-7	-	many	TGTGCCAGCAGTGAAGGAAGAGGCAGAGCCTCCTACGAGCAGTACTTC	CASSEGRGRASYEQYF
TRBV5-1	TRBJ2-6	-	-	TGCGCCAGCAGCTTGGAGGGCCCCGGACGGGAGAGCTCTGGGGCCAACGTCCTGACTTTC	CASSLEGPGRESSGANVLTF
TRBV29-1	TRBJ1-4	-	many	TGCAGCGCCAGGGTTGGAGAAAAACTGTTTTTT	CSARVGEKLFF
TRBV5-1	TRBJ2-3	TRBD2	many	TGCGCCAGCAGCCCCTTGGGTAGCGGGGGGACAGATACGCAGTATTTT	CASSPLGSGGTDTQYF
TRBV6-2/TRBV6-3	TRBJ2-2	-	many	TGTGCCAGCAGTTACCCCGCGGCCGGGGAGCTGTTTTTT	CASSYPAAGELFF
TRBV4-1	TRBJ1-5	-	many	TGCGCCAGCAGCCCTTTCGCGGAGGGATCGGGGAATCAGCCCCAGCATTTT	CASSPFAEGSGNQPQHF
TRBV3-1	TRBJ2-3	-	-	TGTGCCAGCAGCCATCGGGGCAGAGATACGCAGTATTTT	CASSHRGRDTQYF
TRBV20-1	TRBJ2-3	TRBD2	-	TGCAGTGCTTCCCGACTAGCGGGAGTTTATGTTACAGATACGCAGTATTTT	CSASRLAGVYVTDTQYF
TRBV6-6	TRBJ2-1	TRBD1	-	TGTGCCAGCAGTCCTGGACAGGGGAGGCAGTTCTTC	CASSPGQGRQFF
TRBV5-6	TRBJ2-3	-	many	TGTGCCAGCAGCCCCAGGGTACCCACAGATACGCAGTATTTT	CASSPRVPTDTQYF
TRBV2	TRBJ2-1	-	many	TGTGCCAGCAGTGAATTCCTCAATGAGCAGTTCTTC	CASSEFLNEQFF
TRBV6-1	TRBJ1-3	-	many	TGTGCCAGCAGTCTTAGCGGACAGCCCTCTGGAAACACCATATATTTT	CASSLSGQPSGNTIYF
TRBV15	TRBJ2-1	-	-	TGTGCCACCAGCAGAGATGTAGGTAGGAATGAGCAGTTCTTC	CATSRDVGRNEQFF
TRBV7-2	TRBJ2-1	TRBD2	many	TGTGCCAGCAGCTTGGAAGCGGGAGGTACCAATGAGCAGTTCTTC	CASSLEAGGTNEQFF
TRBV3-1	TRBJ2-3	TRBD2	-	TGTGCCAGCAGCCAAGATTGGCCACTAGCGGTCACAGATACGCAGTATTTT	CASSQDWPLAVTDTQYF
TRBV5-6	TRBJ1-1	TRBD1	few	TGTGCCAGCCGCGGGACAGGGGAATTTAGCACTGAAGCTTTCTTT	CASRGTGEFSTEAFF
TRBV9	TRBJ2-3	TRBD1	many	TGTGCCAGCAGCGCGGTACAGGGGGGTGGCACAGATACGCAGTATTTT	CASSAVQGGGTDTQYF
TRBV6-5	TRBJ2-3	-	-	TGTGCCAGCAGTTACTCTTTCCTAGCCACAGATACGCAGTATTTT	CASSYSFLATDTQYF
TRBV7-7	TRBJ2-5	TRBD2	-	TGTGCCAGCAGCCAGCTCGGACTAGCGGATTCAGAGGGGACCCAGTACTTC	CASSQLGLADSEGTQYF
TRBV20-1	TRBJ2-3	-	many	TGCAGTGCTCCAACCCAGTTCCGCACAGATACGCAGTATTTT	CSAPTQFRTDTQYF
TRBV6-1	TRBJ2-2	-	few	TGTGCCAGCAGTGAAGACAGGGATAGGGGGGAGCTGTTTTTT	CASSEDRDRGELFF
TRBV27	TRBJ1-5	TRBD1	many	TGTGCCAGCAGCCCATCGACGACAGGGGTCTTCAATCAGCCCCAGCATTTT	CASSPSTTGVFNQPQHF
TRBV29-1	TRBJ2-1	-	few	TGCAGCGTCCCACCCCGTTTGGGGTACAATGAGCAGTTCTTC	CSVPPRLGYNEQFF
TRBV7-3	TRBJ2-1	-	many	TGTGCCAGCAGCTTGGGCGGAGCTAGTATCACCAATGAGCAGTTCTTC	CASSLGGASITNEQFF
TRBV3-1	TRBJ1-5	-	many	TGTGCCAGCAGCCAAGTCAGAGAACAGCCCCAGCATTTT	CASSQVREQPQHF
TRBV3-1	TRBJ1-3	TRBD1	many	TGTGCCAGCAGCCTTCTTCCAGACAGGGACTCTGGAAACACCATATATTTT	CASSLLPDRDSGNTIYF
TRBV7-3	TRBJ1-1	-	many	TGTGCCAGCAGCTTAAAAGGGAGCACTGAAGCTTTCTTT	CASSLKGSTEAFF
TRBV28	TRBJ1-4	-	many	TGTGCCAGCAGCCTTGGTGGCGCAACTAATGAAAAACTGTTTTTT	CASSLGGATNEKLFF
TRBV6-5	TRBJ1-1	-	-	TGTGCCAGTTACGACAGGACTACAACCGCTGAAGCTTTCTTT	CASYDRTTTAEAFF
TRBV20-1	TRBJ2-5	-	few	TGCAGTGCTAGTATTCCCCGACGTGGGGGGGAGACCCAGTACTTC	CSASIPRRGGETQYF
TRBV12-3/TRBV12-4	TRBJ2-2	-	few	TGTGCCAGCAGTTCCCGAGGGCTCCGAGACGGGGAGCTGTTTTTT	CASSSRGLRDGELFF
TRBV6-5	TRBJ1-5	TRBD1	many	TGTGCCAGCAGCCAGGACAGGGTTCAGCCCCAGCATTTT	CASSQDRVQPQHF
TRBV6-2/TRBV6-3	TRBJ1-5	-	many	TGTGCCAGCAGCCACCTGGCTGGGAGAATAAGCAATCAGCCCCAGCATTTT	CASSHLAGRISNQPQHF